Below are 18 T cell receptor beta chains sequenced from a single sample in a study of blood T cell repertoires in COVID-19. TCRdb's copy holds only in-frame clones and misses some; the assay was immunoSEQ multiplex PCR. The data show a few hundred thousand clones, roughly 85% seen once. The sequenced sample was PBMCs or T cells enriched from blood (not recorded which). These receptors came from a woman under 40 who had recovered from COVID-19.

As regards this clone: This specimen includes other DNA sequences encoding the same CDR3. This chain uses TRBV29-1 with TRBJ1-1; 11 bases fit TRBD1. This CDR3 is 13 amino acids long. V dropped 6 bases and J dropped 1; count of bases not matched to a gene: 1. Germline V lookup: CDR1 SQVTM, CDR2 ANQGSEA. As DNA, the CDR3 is TGCAGCGTCGGGACAGGGGGGAACACTGAAGCTTTCTTT. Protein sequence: CSVGTGGNTEAFF.

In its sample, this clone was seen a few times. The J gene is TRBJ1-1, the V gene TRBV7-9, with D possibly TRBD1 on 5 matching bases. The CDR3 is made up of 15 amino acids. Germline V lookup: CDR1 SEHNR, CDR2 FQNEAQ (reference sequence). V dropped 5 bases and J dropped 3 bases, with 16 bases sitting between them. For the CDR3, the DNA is TGTGCCAGCAGCCCCCTGGGCAGGGCGGACACTGAAGCTTTCTTT. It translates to CASSPLGRADTEAFF.

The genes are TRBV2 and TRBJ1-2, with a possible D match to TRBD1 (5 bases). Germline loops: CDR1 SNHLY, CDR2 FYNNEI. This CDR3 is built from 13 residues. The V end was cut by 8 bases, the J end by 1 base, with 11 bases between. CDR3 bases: TGTGCCAGCTTTAGACAGAGTAACTATGGCTACACCTTC. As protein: CASFRQSNYGYTF. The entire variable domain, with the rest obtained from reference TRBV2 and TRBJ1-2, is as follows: EPEVTQTPSHQVTQMGQEVILRCVPISNHLYFYWYRQILGQKVEFLVSFYNNEISEKSEIFDDQFSVERPDGSNFTLKIRSTKLEDSAMYFCASFRQSNYGYTFGSGTRLTVV.

This CDR3 is CASSSPDRVGANVLTF. The CDR3 bases are TGTGCCAGCAGTTCCCCGGACAGGGTCGGGGCCAACGTCCTGACTTTC. This sequence joins TRBV27 and TRBJ2-6; 8 bases align to TRBD1. V lost 4 bases, J lost 4 bases, and 6 bases stayed unmatched. The CDR3 covers 16 residues. Germline CDR1 reads MNHEY; CDR2 reads SMNVEV (reference sequence).

CDR3 nucleotide sequence: TGTGCCAGCAGTTACACAGAGCTAAATGAAAAACTGTTTTTT. It translates to CASSYTELNEKLFF. The genes are TRBV6-6 and TRBJ1-4; D not resolved. CDR3 length: 14 amino acids. Trimming pared 2 bases from V and 5 bases from J, leaving 9 bases between. From germline, CDR1 is MNHNY and CDR2 SVGAGI (reference sequence).

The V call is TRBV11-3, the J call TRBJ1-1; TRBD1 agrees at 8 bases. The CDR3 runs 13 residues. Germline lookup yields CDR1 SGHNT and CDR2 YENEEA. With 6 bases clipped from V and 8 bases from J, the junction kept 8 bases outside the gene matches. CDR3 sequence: CASSATGGDEAFF. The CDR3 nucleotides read TGTGCCAGCAGTGCCACAGGGGGGGACGAAGCTTTCTTT.

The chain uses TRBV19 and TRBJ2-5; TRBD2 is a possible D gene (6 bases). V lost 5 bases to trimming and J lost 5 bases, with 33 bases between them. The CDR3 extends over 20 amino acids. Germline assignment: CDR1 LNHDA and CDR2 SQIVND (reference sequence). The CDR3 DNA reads TGTGCCAGTAGTCCCCTGGGGCGGAGGCAGGCTCGCAATGGGAGGGAGACCCAGTACTTC. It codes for CASSPLGRRQARNGRETQYF.

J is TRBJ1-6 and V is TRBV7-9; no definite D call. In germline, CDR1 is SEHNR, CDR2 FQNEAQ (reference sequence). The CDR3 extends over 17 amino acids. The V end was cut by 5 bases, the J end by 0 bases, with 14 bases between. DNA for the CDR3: TGTGCCAGCAGCCCGCCCACCCGGAGCTCCTATAATTCACCCCTCCACTTT. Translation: CASSPPTRSSYNSPLHF.

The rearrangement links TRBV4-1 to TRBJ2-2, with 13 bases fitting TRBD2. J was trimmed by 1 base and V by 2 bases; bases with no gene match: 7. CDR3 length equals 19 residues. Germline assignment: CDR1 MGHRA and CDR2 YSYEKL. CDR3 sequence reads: CASSQFGLAGAQNTGELFF. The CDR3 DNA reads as TGCGCCAGCAGCCAATTCGGACTAGCGGGGGCCCAGAACACCGGGGAGCTGTTTTTT.

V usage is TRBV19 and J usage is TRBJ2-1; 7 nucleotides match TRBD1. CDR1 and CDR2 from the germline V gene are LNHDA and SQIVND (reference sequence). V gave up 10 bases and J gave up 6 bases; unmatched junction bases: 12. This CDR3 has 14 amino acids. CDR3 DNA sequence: TGTGCCACCTCCGGACAGGTGTCTAGCAATGAGCAGTTCTTC. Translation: CATSGQVSSNEQFF.

The CDR3 is CASSHSRTGSSGNTIYF. CDR3 DNA: TGTGCCAGCAGCCACTCCCGGACGGGGAGCTCTGGAAACACCATATATTTT. The V and J genes are TRBV3-1 (or the pseudogene TRBV3-2) and TRBJ1-3; D gene unclear. V gave up 3 bases and J gave up 0 bases, with 15 bases separating them. The length of the CDR3 is 17 residues. CDR1 and CDR2 (germline): LGHDT, YNNKEL (reference sequence).

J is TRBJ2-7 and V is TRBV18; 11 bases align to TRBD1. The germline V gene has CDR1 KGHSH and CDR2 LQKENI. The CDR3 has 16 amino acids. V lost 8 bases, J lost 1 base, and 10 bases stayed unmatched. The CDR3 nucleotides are TGTGCCAGCGCAACGGGGGGACAGGGGGTTTCCTACGAGCAGTACTTC. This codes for CASATGGQGVSYEQYF.

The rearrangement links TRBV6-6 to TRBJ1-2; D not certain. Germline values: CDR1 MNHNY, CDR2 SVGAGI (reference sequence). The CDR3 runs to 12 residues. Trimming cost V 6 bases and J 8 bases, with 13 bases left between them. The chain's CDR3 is CASSDGGGGYTF. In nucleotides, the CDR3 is TGTGCCAGCAGCGACGGCGGTGGGGGCTACACCTTC.

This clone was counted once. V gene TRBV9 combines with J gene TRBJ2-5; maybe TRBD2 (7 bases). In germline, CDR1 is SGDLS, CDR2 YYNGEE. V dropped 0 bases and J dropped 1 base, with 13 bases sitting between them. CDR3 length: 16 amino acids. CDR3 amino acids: CASSVGGGALQETQYF. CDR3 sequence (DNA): TGTGCCAGCAGCGTAGGAGGGGGGGCTCTCCAAGAGACCCAGTACTTC. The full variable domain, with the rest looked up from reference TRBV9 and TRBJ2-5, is DSGVTQTPKHLITATGQRVTLRCSPRSGDLSVYWYQQSLDQGLQFLIQYYNGEERAKGNILERFSAQQFPDLHSELNLSSLELGDSALYFCASSVGGGALQETQYFGPGTRLLVL.

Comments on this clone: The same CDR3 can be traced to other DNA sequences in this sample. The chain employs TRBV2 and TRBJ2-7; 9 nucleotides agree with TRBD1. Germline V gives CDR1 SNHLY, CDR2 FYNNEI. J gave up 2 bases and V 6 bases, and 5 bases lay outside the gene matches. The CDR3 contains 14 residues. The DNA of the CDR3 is TGTGCCAGCAGGCCGGGACAGGGCCCCTACGAGCAGTACTTC. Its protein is CASRPGQGPYEQYF.

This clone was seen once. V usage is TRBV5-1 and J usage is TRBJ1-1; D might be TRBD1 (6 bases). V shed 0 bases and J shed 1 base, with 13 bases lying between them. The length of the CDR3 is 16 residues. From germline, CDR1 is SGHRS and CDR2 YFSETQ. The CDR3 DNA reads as TGCGCCAGCAGCTTGGGAACAGGCAGGGGGAACACTGAAGCTTTCTTT. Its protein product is CASSLGTGRGNTEAFF. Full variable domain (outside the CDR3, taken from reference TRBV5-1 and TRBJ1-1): KAGVTQTPRYLIKTRGQQVTLSCSPISGHRSVSWYQQTPGQGLQFLFEYFSETQRNKGNFPGRFSGRQFSNSRSEMNVSTLELGDSALYLCASSLGTGRGNTEAFFGQGTRLTVV.

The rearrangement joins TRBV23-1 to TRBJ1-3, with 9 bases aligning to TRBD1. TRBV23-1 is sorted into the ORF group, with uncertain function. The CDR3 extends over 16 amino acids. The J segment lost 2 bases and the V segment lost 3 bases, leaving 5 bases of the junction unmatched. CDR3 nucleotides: TGCGCCAGCAGTCAGGGACAGGGTCCCCCTGGAAACACCATATATTTT. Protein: CASSQGQGPPGNTIYF.

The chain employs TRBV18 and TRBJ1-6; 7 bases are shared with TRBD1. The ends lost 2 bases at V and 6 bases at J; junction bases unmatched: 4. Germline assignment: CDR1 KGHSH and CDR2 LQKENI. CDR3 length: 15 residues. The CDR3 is CASSPSTGINSPLHF. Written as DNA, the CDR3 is TGTGCCAGCTCACCATCGACAGGGATTAATTCACCCCTCCACTTT. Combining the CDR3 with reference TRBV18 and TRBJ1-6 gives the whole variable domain NAGVMQNPRHLVRRRGQEARLRCSPMKGHSHVYWYRQLPEEGLKFMVYLQKENIIDESGMPKERFSAEFPKEGPSILRIQQVVRGDSAAYFCASSPSTGINSPLHFGNGTRLTVT.